This note documents a single T cell receptor beta chain sequence. Its specificity is not known. TCRdb re-called the 5' RACE reads with MiXCR, one entry per CDR3 protein. In the table there are about 110,000 distinct CDR3 sequences, approximately 15% of which are singletons. The source of the sample is a study of T-cell memory formation after mild COVID-19. Study-level information: Clusters of TCRs were largely donor specific.

Regarding the study as a whole: Day 15 to 85 contracting clones showed balanced CD4/CD8; later expanders leaned CD4+.

Trimming removed 5 bases from V and 0 bases from J, with 9 bases in between. Per germline, CDR1 SGHDT and CDR2 YYEEEE. This CDR3 has 13 amino acids. The clonotype originates from an adult woman who had mild COVID-19 (a few samples of this study predate the infection). Cell type and time point are not known. Sequenced material: PBMCs or a T cell subset sorted from them (not recorded which). This chain joins TRBV5-6 and TRBJ2-7; tentative D call: TRBD1 (5 bases). This chain's CDR3 is CASSGAPSYEQYF. CDR3 DNA sequence: TGTGCCAGCAGTGGGGCCCCCTCCTACGAGCAGTACTTC.